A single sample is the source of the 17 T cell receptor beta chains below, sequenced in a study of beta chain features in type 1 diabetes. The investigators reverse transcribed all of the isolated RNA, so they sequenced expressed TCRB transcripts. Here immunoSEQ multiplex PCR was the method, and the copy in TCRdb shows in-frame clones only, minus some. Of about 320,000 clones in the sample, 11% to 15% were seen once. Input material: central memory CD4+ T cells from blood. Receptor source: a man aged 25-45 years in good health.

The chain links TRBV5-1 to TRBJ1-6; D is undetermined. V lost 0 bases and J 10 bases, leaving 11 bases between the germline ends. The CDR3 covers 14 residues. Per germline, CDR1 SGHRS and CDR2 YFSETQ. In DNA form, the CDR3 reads TGCGCCAGCAGCTTGGGGGAGGCGGGATCACCCCTCCACTTT. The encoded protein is CASSLGEAGSPLHF.

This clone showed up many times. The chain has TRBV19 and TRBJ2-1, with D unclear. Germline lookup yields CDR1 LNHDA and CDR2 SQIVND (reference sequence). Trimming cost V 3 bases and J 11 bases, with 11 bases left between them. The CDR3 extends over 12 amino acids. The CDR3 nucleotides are TGTGCCAGTAGTATGAGTGCCAGCAAGCAGTTCTTC. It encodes CASSMSASKQFF.

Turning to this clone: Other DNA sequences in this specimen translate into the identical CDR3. The CDR3 here is CASSPGQGGETQYF. The CDR3 DNA follows: TGTGCCAGCAGCCCGGGACAGGGGGGAGAGACCCAGTACTTC. The chain combines TRBV7-2 with TRBJ2-5, with TRBD1 identical over 11 bases. This CDR3 contains 14 residues. The germline V gene encodes CDR1 SGHTA and CDR2 FQGNSA. Losses at the gene ends were 5 bases for V and 4 bases for J; bases not matched to a gene: 3.

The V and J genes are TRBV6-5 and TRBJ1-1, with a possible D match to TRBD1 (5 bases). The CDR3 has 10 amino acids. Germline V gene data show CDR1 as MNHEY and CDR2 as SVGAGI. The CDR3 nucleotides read TGTGCTAGTAGGGGCGCAAGGGCTTTCTTT. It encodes CASRGARAFF.

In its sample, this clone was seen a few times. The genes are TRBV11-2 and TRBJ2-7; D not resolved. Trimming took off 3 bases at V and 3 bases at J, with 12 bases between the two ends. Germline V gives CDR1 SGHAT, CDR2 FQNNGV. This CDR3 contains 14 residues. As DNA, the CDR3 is TGTGCCAGCAGCTTGTCGATTGTGGGCTACGAGCAGTACTTC. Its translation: CASSLSIVGYEQYF.

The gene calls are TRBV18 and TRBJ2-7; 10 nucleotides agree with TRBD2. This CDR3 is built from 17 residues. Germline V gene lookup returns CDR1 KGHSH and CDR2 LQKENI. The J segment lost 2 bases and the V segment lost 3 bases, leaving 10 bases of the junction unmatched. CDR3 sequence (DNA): TGTGCCAGCTCACCCGGCGCTAGCGGGAGTGGCCCCTACGAGCAGTACGTC. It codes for CASSPGASGSGPYEQYV.

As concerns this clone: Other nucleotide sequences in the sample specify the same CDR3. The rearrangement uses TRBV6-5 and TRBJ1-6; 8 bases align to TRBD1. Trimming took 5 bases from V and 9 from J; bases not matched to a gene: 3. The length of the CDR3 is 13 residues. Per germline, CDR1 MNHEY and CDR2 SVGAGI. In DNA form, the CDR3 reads TGTGCCAGCAGTGGACAGGGACGTTCACCCCTCCACTTT. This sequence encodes CASSGQGRSPLHF.

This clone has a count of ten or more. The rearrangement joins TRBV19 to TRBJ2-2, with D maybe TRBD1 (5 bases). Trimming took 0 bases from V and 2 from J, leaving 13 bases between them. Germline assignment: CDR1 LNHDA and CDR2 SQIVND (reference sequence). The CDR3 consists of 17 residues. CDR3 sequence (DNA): TGTGCCAGTAGTATAGACCGACAGCGACTTAACACCGGGGAGCTGTTTTTT. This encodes CASSIDRQRLNTGELFF.

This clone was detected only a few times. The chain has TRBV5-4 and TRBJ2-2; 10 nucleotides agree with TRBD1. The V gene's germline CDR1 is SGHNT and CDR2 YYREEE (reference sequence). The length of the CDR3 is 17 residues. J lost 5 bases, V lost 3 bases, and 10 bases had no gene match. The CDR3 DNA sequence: TGTGCCAGCAGCTGGGGAAGGGACAGGGGTGATACCGGGGAGCTGTTTTTT. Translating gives CASSWGRDRGDTGELFF.

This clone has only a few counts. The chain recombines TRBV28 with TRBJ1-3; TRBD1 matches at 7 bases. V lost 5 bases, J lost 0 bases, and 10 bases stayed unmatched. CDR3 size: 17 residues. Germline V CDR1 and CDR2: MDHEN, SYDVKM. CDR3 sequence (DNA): TGTGCCAGCAGTCCGGGACAGCTTTCATTCTCTGGAAACACCATATATTTT. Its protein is CASSPGQLSFSGNTIYF.

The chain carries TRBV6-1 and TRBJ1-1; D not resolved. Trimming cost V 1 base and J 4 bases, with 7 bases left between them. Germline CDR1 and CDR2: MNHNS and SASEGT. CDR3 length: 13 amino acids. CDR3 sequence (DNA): TGTGCCAGCAGTGAAGGCTCGGGCACTGAAGCTTTCTTT. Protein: CASSEGSGTEAFF.

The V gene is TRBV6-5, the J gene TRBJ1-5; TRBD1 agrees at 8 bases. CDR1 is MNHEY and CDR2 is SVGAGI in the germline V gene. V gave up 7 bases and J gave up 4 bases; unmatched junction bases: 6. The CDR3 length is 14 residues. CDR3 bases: TGTGCCAGCACTTCAGGGGGCGGGAATCAGCCCCAGCATTTT. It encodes CASTSGGGNQPQHF.

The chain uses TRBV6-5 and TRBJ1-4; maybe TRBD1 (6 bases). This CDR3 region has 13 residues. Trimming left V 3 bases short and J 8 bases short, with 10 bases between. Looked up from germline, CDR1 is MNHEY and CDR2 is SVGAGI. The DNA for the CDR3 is TGTGCCAGCAGTTATTCAGGGGCGGAAAAACTGTTTTTT. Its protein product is CASSYSGAEKLFF.

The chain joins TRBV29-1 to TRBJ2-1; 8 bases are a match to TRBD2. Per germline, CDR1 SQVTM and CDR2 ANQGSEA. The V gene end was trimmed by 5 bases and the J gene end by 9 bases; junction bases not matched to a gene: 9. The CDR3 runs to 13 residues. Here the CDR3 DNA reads TGCAGCGTTCGCCTAGCGGGCCCCACTGAGCAGTTCTTC. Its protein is CSVRLAGPTEQFF.

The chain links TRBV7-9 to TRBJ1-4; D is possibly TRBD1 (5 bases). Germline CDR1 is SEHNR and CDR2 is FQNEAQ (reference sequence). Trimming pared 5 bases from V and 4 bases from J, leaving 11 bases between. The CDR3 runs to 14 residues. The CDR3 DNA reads TGTGCCAGCAGCCAAGGGGCCGGTAATGAAAAACTGTTTTTT. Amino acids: CASSQGAGNEKLFF. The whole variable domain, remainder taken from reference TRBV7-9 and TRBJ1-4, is DTGVSQNPRHKITKRGQNVTFRCDPISEHNRLYWYRQTLGQGPEFLTYFQNEAQLEKSRLLSDRFSAERPKGSFSTLEIQRTEQGDSAMYLCASSQGAGNEKLFFGSGTQLSVL.

CDR3 sequence: CASSSTRQGTLDGYTF. For the CDR3, the DNA is TGTGCCAGCAGCAGCACCCGACAGGGGACTTTGGATGGCTACACCTTC. The chain combines TRBV4-2 with TRBJ1-2; 8 bases are a match to TRBD1. This CDR3 spans 16 amino acids. Germline V gene sequence: CDR1 LGHNA, CDR2 YNFKEQ. The ends lost 5 bases at V and 6 bases at J; junction bases unmatched: 14.

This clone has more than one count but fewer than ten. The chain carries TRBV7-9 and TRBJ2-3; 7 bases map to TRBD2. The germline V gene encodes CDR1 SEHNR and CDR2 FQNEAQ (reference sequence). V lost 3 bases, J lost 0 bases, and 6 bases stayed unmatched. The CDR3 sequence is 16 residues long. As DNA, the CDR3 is TGTGCCAGCAGCTTCCGGCGGGAGCCTAGCACAGATACGCAGTATTTT. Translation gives CASSFRREPSTDTQYF.